The 5 T cell receptor beta chains listed next were all sequenced from one sample in a study of T cell responses to AZD1222 COVID-19 vaccine. The assay was immunoSEQ multiplex PCR, and TCRdb's table has in-frame clones only and misses some. The sample shows about 130,000 clones, over 75% of them seen only once. Source: peripheral blood, taken on day 0 of MenACWY control vaccination. All receptors derive from an adult in good health.

This clone came up a few times. V usage is TRBV30 and J usage is TRBJ2-1; no reliable D call. The V end was cut by 3 bases, the J end by 8 bases, with 14 bases between. This CDR3 is built from 13 residues. Per the germline V gene, CDR1 is GTSNPN and CDR2 is SVGIG (reference sequence). This chain's CDR3 is CAWREKVLDEQFF. Here the CDR3 DNA reads TGTGCCTGGAGGGAAAAGGTTTTGGATGAGCAGTTCTTC. The full variable domain, in which reference TRBV30 and TRBJ2-1 provide the parts outside the CDR3, is SQTIHQWPATLVQPVGSPLSLECTVEGTSNPNLYWYRQAAGRGLQLLFYSVGIGQISSEVPQNLSASRPQDRQFILSSKKLLLSDSGFYLCAWREKVLDEQFFGPGTRLTVL.

The chain is built from TRBV27 and TRBJ2-7; no clear D. Looked up from germline, CDR1 is MNHEY and CDR2 is SMNVEV (reference sequence). This CDR3 is built from 13 residues. V lost 5 bases and J lost 7, with 15 bases in between. CDR3 region: CASSPRVEAEQYF. The DNA of the CDR3 is TGTGCCAGCAGTCCCCGTGTTGAGGCGGAGCAGTACTTC.

This chain joins TRBV7-3 and TRBJ1-2; tentatively, D is TRBD1 (5 bases). The germline V gene has CDR1 SGHTA and CDR2 FQGTGA. The CDR3 sequence is 12 residues long. V was cut by 3 bases and J by 8 bases, with 10 bases left in between. CDR3 DNA: TGTGCCAGCAGCTTGCCAGGGTACGGCTACACCTTC. Its translation: CASSLPGYGYTF.

The chain joins TRBV18 to TRBJ2-2, with 7 bases lining up with TRBD2. V dropped 5 bases and J dropped 6; count of bases not matched to a gene: 3. The CDR3 consists of 13 residues. The V gene's germline CDR1 is KGHSH and CDR2 LQKENI. CDR3 in DNA: TGTGCCAGCTCAGGACTAGATTCCGGGGAGCTGTTTTTT. It yields the protein CASSGLDSGELFF.

This CDR3 reads CASSSPGQNLKQYF. The CDR3 bases are TGTGCCAGCAGTTCCCCGGGACAGAACTTAAAGCAGTACTTC. This chain connects TRBV27 to TRBJ2-7, with 7 bases identical to TRBD1. The CDR3 length is 14 residues. The junction had 11 bases not matched to a gene; V was cut back by 4 bases and J by 8 bases. Germline loops: CDR1 MNHEY, CDR2 SMNVEV (reference sequence).